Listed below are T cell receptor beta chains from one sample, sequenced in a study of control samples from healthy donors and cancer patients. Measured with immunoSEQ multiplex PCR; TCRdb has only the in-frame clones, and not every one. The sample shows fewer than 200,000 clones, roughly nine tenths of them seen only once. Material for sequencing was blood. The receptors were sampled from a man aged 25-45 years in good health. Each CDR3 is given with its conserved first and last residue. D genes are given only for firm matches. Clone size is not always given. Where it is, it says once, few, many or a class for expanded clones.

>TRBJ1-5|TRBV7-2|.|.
TGTGCCAGCAGCTTAGCGAACAGCCCCGGGCAGCCCCAGCATTTT
CASSLANSPGQPQHF
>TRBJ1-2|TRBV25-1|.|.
TGTGCCAGCAGTGAATTAGAGTATGGCTACACCTTC
CASSELEYGYTF
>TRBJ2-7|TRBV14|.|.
TGTGCCAGCAGCCAGCCGGGACTGTCCTCCTACGAGCAGTACTTC
CASSQPGLSSYEQYF
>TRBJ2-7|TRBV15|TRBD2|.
TGTGCCACCAGCCGGGACTACGCCTACGAGCAGTACTTC
CATSRDYAYEQYF
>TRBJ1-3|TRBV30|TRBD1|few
TGTGCCTGGAGTGTAGGCCCCGGACAGGGCCCCTGGGGAAACACCATATATTTT
CAWSVGPGQGPWGNTIYF
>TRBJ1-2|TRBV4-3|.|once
TGCGCCAGCAGCCAAGCGCAGACTAACTATGGCTACACCTTC
CASSQAQTNYGYTF
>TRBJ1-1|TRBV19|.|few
TGTGCCAGTAGTATTCTGAGAGCGGCGAACACTGAAGCTTTCTTT
CASSILRAANTEAFF
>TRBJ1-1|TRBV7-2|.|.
TGTGCCAGCAGCTCGGGACGGAAGAACACTGAAGCTTTCTTT
CASSSGRKNTEAFF
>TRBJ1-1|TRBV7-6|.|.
TGTGCCAGCAGCTCGGACGGAGGTGAAGCTTTCTTT
CASSSDGGEAFF
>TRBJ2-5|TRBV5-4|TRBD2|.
TGTGCCAGCAGCTTGGCGGCTAGCGGGAGGGGGTACCAAGAGACCCAGTACTTC
CASSLAASGRGYQETQYF
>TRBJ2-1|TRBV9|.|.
TGTGCCAGCAGCGTGGCCCCGGGGGCAAATGAGCAGTTCTTC
CASSVAPGANEQFF
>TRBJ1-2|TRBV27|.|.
TGTGCCAGCAGTTTTGTGGGGGGGACCCCCTATGGCTACACCTTC
CASSFVGGTPYGYTF
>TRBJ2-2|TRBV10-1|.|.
TGCGCCAGCAGTGGAGGGGGGAACACCGGGGAGCTGTTTTTT
CASSGGGNTGELFF
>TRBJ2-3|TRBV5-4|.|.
TGTGCCAGCCCCTCGGGAGCGGGTACGCAGTATTTT
CASPSGAGTQYF
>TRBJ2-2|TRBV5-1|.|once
TGCGCCAGCAGCCCTCGTGGGGGAAACACCGGGGAGCTGTTTTTT
CASSPRGGNTGELFF
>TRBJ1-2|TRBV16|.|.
TGTGCCAGCAGCCAATCACCTTCTCCAGGGGTCGGAGCTAACTATGGCTACACCTTC
CASSQSPSPGVGANYGYTF
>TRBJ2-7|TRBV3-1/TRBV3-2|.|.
TGTGCCAGCAGCCAAGGATGGGGGGCGACGACTCCCGAGCAGTACTTC
CASSQGWGATTPEQYF
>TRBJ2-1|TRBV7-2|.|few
TGTGCCAGCAGCCCCCTCCTGCCAGTTAATGAGCAGTTCTTC
CASSPLLPVNEQFF
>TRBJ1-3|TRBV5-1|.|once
TGCGCCAGCAGCTTGGTCGGAGTAAGCTCTGGAAACACCATATATTTT
CASSLVGVSSGNTIYF
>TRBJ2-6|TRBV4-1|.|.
TGCGCCAGCAGCCAAGATACCCGACAGCTCCTAAGACCTGGGGCCAACGTCCTGACTTTC
CASSQDTRQLLRPGANVLTF
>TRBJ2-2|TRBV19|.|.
TGTGCCAGTAGTAGGGAAAAGTTGGCTAGCCTGAACACCGGGGAGCTGTTTTTT
CASSREKLASLNTGELFF
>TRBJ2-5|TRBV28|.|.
TGTGCCAGCAGTAACGTAGACGGGAAAGAGACCCAGTACTTC
CASSNVDGKETQYF
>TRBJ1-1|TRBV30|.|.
TGTGCCTGGAGTGTGACAACGAACACTGAAGCTTTCTTT
CAWSVTTNTEAFF
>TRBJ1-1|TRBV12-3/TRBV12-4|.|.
TGTGCCAGCAGTTTTCTGGACACTGAAGCTTTCTTT
CASSFLDTEAFF
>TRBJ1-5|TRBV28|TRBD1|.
TGTGCCAGCAGTTTGAGGGGGCTGGGCAATCAGCCCCAGCATTTT
CASSLRGLGNQPQHF
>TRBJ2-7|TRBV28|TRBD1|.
TGTGCCAGCTGCCGGACAGGGGGCTACGAGCAGTACTTC
CASCRTGGYEQYF
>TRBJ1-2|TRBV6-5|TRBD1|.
TGTGCCAGCAGTTACCACGGACAGGAACCTAACTATGGCTACACCTTC
CASSYHGQEPNYGYTF